Listed below are T cell receptor beta chains from one sample, sequenced in a study of blood T cell repertoires in COVID-19. Sequencing used immunoSEQ multiplex PCR; TCRdb keeps in-frame clones, though not all of them. The sample shows a few hundred thousand clones, about 88% of them seen only once. Sequences were obtained from peripheral blood. These TCRs come from a middle-aged woman who had recovered from COVID-19. Each CDR3 is given with its conserved first and last residue. D genes are given only for firm matches. Size values are once, few and many counts, or a class for expanded clones, and some rows have none.

V	D	size	J	DNA	CDR3
TRBV4-1	.	.	TRBJ2-1	TGCGCCAGCAGCCAAGATTCAAATGAGCAGTTCTTC	CASSQDSNEQFF
TRBV27	.	.	TRBJ2-3	TGTGCCGCCGGAGAGCCGCGGGCTACAGATACGCAGTATTTT	CAAGEPRATDTQYF
TRBV2	.	.	TRBJ2-7	TGTGCCAGCAGTGAAGTGCAGGGGCACGAGCAGTACTTC	CASSEVQGHEQYF
TRBV19	.	.	TRBJ2-1	TGTGCCAGTAAGAGACGGGAGACCACCCAAGAGCAGTTCTTC	CASKRRETTQEQFF
TRBV5-1	TRBD1	.	TRBJ1-4	TGCGCCAGCAGTTTCGACAGGGGGAATGAAAAACTGTTTTTT	CASSFDRGNEKLFF
TRBV5-1	TRBD1	.	TRBJ2-7	TGCGCCAGCAGCTTGGCGCCACTTGGGACAGGGGATTACGAGCAGTACTTC	CASSLAPLGTGDYEQYF
TRBV6-5	TRBD2	.	TRBJ2-3	TGTGCCAGCAAGGCGGGAGGATCCACAGATACGCAGTATTTT	CASKAGGSTDTQYF
TRBV6-5	TRBD1	.	TRBJ2-7	TGTGCCAGCAATTACGGACAGGGGTACGAGCAGTACTTC	CASNYGQGYEQYF
TRBV19	.	.	TRBJ2-3	TGTGCCAGTAGTCCAGAGACTAGCACAGATACGCAGTATTTT	CASSPETSTDTQYF
TRBV27	TRBD1	once	TRBJ1-5	TGTGCCAGCAGTTTATTTTCCAGGGGGCATCAAAGCAATCAGCCCCAGCATTTT	CASSLFSRGHQSNQPQHF
TRBV7-3	TRBD2	.	TRBJ2-3	TGTGCCAGCAGCTTAACGTTTTTGGGACTAGCGGGGACAGATACGCAGTATTTT	CASSLTFLGLAGTDTQYF